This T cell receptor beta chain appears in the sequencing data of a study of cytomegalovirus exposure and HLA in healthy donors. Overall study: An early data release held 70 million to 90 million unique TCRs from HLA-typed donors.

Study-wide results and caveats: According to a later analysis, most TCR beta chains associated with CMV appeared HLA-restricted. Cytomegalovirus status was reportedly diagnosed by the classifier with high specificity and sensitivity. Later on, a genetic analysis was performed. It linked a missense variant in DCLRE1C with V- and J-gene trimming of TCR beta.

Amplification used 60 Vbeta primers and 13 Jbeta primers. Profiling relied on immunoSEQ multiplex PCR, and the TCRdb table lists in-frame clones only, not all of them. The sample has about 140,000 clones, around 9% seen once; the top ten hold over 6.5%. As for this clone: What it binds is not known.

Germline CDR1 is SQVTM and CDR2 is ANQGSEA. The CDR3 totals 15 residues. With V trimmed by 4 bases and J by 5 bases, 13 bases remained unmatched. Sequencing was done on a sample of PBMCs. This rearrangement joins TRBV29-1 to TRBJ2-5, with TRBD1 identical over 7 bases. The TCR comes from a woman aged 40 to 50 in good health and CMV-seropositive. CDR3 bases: TGCAGCGTTGCGGGCCAGGGGGTGACTCGGGAGACCCAGTACTTC. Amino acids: CSVAGQGVTRETQYF.